What follows describes a single T cell receptor beta chain. One entry per CDR3 protein results from TCRdb running MiXCR on the RT-PCR reads. The sample records approximately 200,000 distinct CDR3 sequences, roughly two fifths being singletons. These data are taken from a study of patients and donors after allogeneic stem cell transplantation. The origin of this receptor is a human donor who was either an allogeneic HSCT recipient or a stem cell or donor lymphocyte infusion donor (not recorded which). It is not recorded whose cells these are; they may come from a transplant donor. Sample: blood, either unsorted or a sorted T cell fraction (not recorded which).

DNA of the CDR3: TGCGCCAGCAGCTTGGGCCAGGGATGGGACTACGAGCAGTACTTC. Amino acids: CASSLGQGWDYEQYF. V is TRBV5-1 and J is TRBJ2-7; D possibly corresponds to TRBD1 (5 bases). Germline CDR1 is SGHRS and CDR2 is YFSETQ. The V end was cut by 0 bases, the J end by 3 bases, with 13 bases between. CDR3 size: 15 residues.